The 27 T cell receptor beta chains below were found in one sample sequenced in a study of blood T cells in healthy people across ages. Using a J-beta primer mix together with a sample-barcoded 5' primer, a second PCR was run for roughly 6 to 12 cycles. TCRdb re-called the 5' RACE reads through MiXCR, storing one row per CDR3 protein. The sample lists about 650,000 distinct CDR3 sequences; 40% to 65% were seen once. Sequencing was performed on blood. The receptors come from a woman of 80 years or more in good health.

The chain couples TRBV20-1 to TRBJ1-6, with D maybe TRBD1 (6 bases). The CDR3 length is 13 residues. V lost 6 bases and J 5 bases, leaving 11 bases between the germline ends. Germline lookup yields CDR1 DFQATT and CDR2 SNEGSKA (reference sequence). The CDR3 here is CSAITGNNSPLHF. The CDR3 coding sequence is TGCAGTGCCATAACAGGGAATAATTCACCCCTCCACTTT.

Points on this clonotype: It may be a read error: a sequence one base away is much more abundant. This chain uses TRBV5-4 with TRBJ2-1; TRBD2 matches 15 bases. V was pared by 4 bases and J by 6 bases, with 2 bases of the junction left unmatched. CDR1 is SGHNT, CDR2 YYREEE, per germline (reference sequence). CDR3 length equals 15 residues. For the CDR3, the DNA is TGTGCCAGCAGCCAGGGACTAGCGGGAGGCAATGAGCAGTTCTTC. It specifies CASSQGLAGGNEQFF.

To note about this clonotype: One junction end disagrees with the germline gene, perhaps due to a read error. The gene calls are TRBV11-2 and TRBJ2-1; D ambiguous. Germline V lookup: CDR1 SGHAT, CDR2 FQNNGV. The CDR3 contains 17 residues. This CDR3 is CASSLDMVANSNNEQFF. DNA for the CDR3: TGTGCCAGCAGCTTAGATATGGTAGCCAACTCCAACAATGAGCAGTTCTTC. Full variable domain (remainder filled in from reference TRBV11-2 and TRBJ2-1): EAGVAQSPRYKIIEKRQSVAFWCNPISGHATLYWYQQILGQGPKLLIQFQNNGVVDDSQLPKDRFSAERLKGVDSTLKIQPAKLEDSAVYLCASSLDMVANSNNEQFFGPGTRLTVL.

This clonotype was detected ten times or more. CDR3 residues: CASSADIRGFDAGANVLTF. DNA of the CDR3: TGTGCCAGCAGCGCCGATATAAGAGGTTTCGACGCTGGGGCCAACGTCCTGACTTTC. V usage is TRBV9 and J usage is TRBJ2-6, with D uncertain. V lost 3 bases and J lost 2, with 21 bases in between. CDR1 and CDR2 (germline): SGDLS, YYNGEE. The CDR3 has 19 amino acids.

This clonotype came up a few times. This may be a read error, as it is one base from a much larger clone. The rearrangement uses TRBV13 and TRBJ2-7, with TRBD2 matching 10 bases. In germline, CDR1 is PRHDT, CDR2 FYEKMQ (reference sequence). Losses at the gene ends were 3 bases for V and 4 bases for J; bases not matched to a gene: 3. There are 14 residues in the CDR3. Written as DNA, the CDR3 is TGTGCCAGCAGCTTGCGAGCGGGAGGGTACGAGCAGTACTTC. Amino acid sequence: CASSLRAGGYEQYF.

This clonotype was seen only once. This may arise from a read error, as a much more abundant clone is one base away. The gene calls are TRBV7-9 and TRBJ2-5; 8 positions match TRBD2. This CDR3 comprises 13 residues. Germline CDR1 and CDR2: SEHNR and FQNEAQ (reference sequence). The DNA of the CDR3 is TGTGCCAACAGCTTACTAGCGGAGGAGACCCAGTACTTC. Its protein product is CANSLLAEETQYF.

The rearrangement links TRBV5-5 to TRBJ2-5; D possibly corresponds to TRBD2 (5 bases). The J call may not be correct, given that the DNA end is closer to TRBJ2-1. Germline CDR1 and CDR2: SGHKS and YYEKEE (reference sequence). This CDR3 spans 14 amino acids. The CDR3 DNA reads TGTGCCAGCAACCATGGCGGGTTTGGAGAGACCCAGTTCTTC. This codes for CASNHGGFGETQFF.

This clonotype was recorded many times. V and J are TRBV11-1 and TRBJ2-5, with no clear D. CDR1 SGHAT and CDR2 FQDESV come from the germline V gene (reference sequence). The CDR3 is 16 amino acids. Trimming removed 2 bases from V and 5 bases from J, with 18 bases in between. The CDR3: CASSLPFITVGETQYF. The DNA of the CDR3 is TGTGCCAGCAGCTTACCATTCATTACCGTCGGGGAGACCCAGTACTTC.

The chain combines TRBV25-1 with TRBJ1-4; D not resolved. This CDR3 has 17 residues. Trimming shortened V by 5 bases and J by 5 bases, and 21 bases separated the two germline ends. CDR1 is MGHDK, CDR2 SYGVNS, per germline. For the CDR3, the DNA is TGTGCCAGCAGTAATATTCTTCGTGGGTCCTTGAATGAAAAACTGTTTTTT. Translated, it gives CASSNILRGSLNEKLFF.

The chain combines TRBV20-1 with TRBJ2-4; D perhaps matches TRBD2 (7 bases). The last part of the DNA fits TRBJ2-7 better; the J call may be wrong. Per the germline V gene, CDR1 is DFQATT and CDR2 is SNEGSKA (reference sequence). The CDR3 extends over 16 amino acids. The CDR3 reads CSASGGSGTQRYEQYF. In DNA form, the CDR3 reads TGCAGTGCTAGCGGGGGCAGCGGGACGCAACGCTACGAGCAGTACTTC.

J is TRBJ1-5 and V is TRBV18; possibly TRBD1 for D (5 bases). Per germline, CDR1 KGHSH and CDR2 LQKENI. The CDR3 is 13 residues long. V dropped 4 bases and J dropped 4 bases, with 8 bases sitting between them. The CDR3 DNA is TGTGCCAGCTCACGGGACGCAAATCAGCCCCAGCATTTT. Its protein is CASSRDANQPQHF. The entire variable domain, with the rest obtained from reference TRBV18 and TRBJ1-5, is as follows: NAGVMQNPRHLVRRRGQEARLRCSPMKGHSHVYWYRQLPEEGLKFMVYLQKENIIDESGMPKERFSAEFPKEGPSILRIQQVVRGDSAAYFCASSRDANQPQHFGDGTRLSIL.

The V gene is TRBV12-3 or TRBV12-4, the J gene TRBJ2-3; D may be TRBD1 (5 bases). This CDR3 region has 12 residues. V was trimmed by 7 bases and J by 5 bases, leaving 10 bases between them. This CDR3 is CASTVTVDTQYF. CDR3 nucleotides: TGTGCCAGCACCGTGACAGTAGATACGCAGTATTTT.

The chain links TRBV4-1 to TRBJ2-5; possible D gene TRBD1, 6 bases. This CDR3 region has 16 residues. V was trimmed by 6 bases and J by 1 base, leaving 18 bases between them. Germline V CDR1 and CDR2: MGHRA, YSYEKL. This CDR3 is CASSQTKQGPQETQYF. The CDR3, as DNA: TGCGCCAGCAGTCAGACAAAACAGGGTCCCCAAGAGACCCAGTACTTC.

This clonotype was seen ten or more times. V and J are TRBV29-1 and TRBJ1-2, with unresolved D. This CDR3 spans 13 amino acids. Germline V gives CDR1 SQVTM, CDR2 ANQGSEA. Trimming stripped 7 bases from V and 3 bases from J, with 15 bases between. This CDR3 reads CSASPGPYYGYTF. In nucleotides, the CDR3 is TGCAGCGCCTCCCCCGGGCCATACTATGGCTACACCTTC.

This clonotype occurred once. V gene TRBV6-2 or TRBV6-3 combines with J gene TRBJ2-5; D is perhaps TRBD1 (6 bases). The J call is uncertain, as TRBJ2-7 better fits the DNA end. Germline V gene sequence: CDR1 MNHEY, CDR2 SVGEGT. The CDR3 covers 14 residues. In DNA form, the CDR3 reads TGTGCCAGCGGGGGCACGACAAGCCCCTACGAGCAGTACTTC. It translates to CASGGTTSPYEQYF.

The chain is built from TRBV5-1 and TRBJ2-1, with D possibly matching TRBD1 (6 bases). The V end lost 4 bases, the J end lost 9 bases, and 17 bases lay between the germline ends. CDR1 SGHRS and CDR2 YFSETQ come from the germline V gene. CDR3 length: 14 residues. This CDR3 reads CASSITGTLFEQFF. The CDR3 nucleotides read TGCGCCAGCAGCATTACCGGGACACTTTTTGAGCAGTTCTTC.

The rearrangement uses TRBV6-1 and TRBJ2-1, with D possibly called TRBD1 or TRBD2 (5 bases each). CDR3 size: 13 residues. Germline loops: CDR1 MNHNS, CDR2 SASEGT. The V end was cut by 3 bases, the J end by 6 bases, with 9 bases between. CDR3 sequence: CASSDWDRNEQFF. CDR3 nucleotide sequence: TGTGCCAGCAGTGATTGGGACCGCAATGAGCAGTTCTTC.

The CDR3 sequence: CATSEGSNIQYF. The CDR3 bases are TGTGCCACCAGTGAAGGGTCAAACATTCAGTACTTC. V gene TRBV24-1 combines with J gene TRBJ2-4; no reliable D call. Germline V gene sequence: CDR1 KGHDR, CDR2 SFDVKD. There are 12 residues in the CDR3. V was pared by 4 bases and J by 6 bases, with 6 bases between.

This clonotype was found a few times. A much bigger clone sits one base away, suggesting this may be a read error. This sequence joins TRBV5-1 and TRBJ2-7; no clear D. The CDR3 is 12 amino acids. Germline-derived CDR1 and CDR2 are SGHRS and YFSETQ. With 2 bases removed from V and 7 bases from J, the gap between germline ends came to 10 bases. In nucleotides, the CDR3 is TGCGCCAGCAGCTTACCAGCTAATGAGCAGTACTTC. It yields the protein CASSLPANEQYF.

The V gene is TRBV29-1, the J gene TRBJ2-3, with D tentatively TRBD1 or TRBD2 (5 bases each). V lost 5 bases to trimming and J lost 3 bases, with 15 bases between them. The germline V gene encodes CDR1 SQVTM and CDR2 ANQGSEA. The CDR3 loop spans 14 amino acids. CDR3 residues: CSVRTSGFTDTQYF. The CDR3 DNA follows: TGCAGCGTTCGGACTTCAGGGTTTACAGATACGCAGTATTTT.

The chain combines TRBV5-6 with TRBJ1-2, with D perhaps matching TRBD1 (6 bases). Germline-derived CDR1 and CDR2 are SGHDT and YYEEEE. CDR3 length equals 15 residues. V was cut by 3 bases and J by 4 bases, with 16 bases left in between. The CDR3 bases are TGTGCCAGCAGCTCCCTGGACAGCCCCTTCTATGGCTACACCTTC. This codes for CASSSLDSPFYGYTF.

This clonotype occurred a few times. As DNA, the CDR3 is TGCGCCAGCAGCCAACGTCTAGGGACCCAGTACTTC. Protein: CASSQRLGTQYF. The chain links TRBV4-1 to TRBJ2-7; D is uncertain. The assigned J gene may be wrong: the sequence end matches TRBJ2-5 better. In germline, CDR1 is MGHRA, CDR2 YSYEKL. CDR3 size: 12 residues.

This clonotype was counted a few times. This chain uses TRBV10-3 with TRBJ2-5; D remains unclear. CDR1 and CDR2 from the germline V gene are ENHRY and SYGVKD. V was cut by 4 bases and J by 5 bases, with 11 bases left in between. CDR3 length equals 13 residues. The DNA for the CDR3 is TGTGCCATCAGTGGACGAGTGGGGGAGACCCAGTACTTC. Translating it yields CAISGRVGETQYF.

The rearrangement uses TRBV29-1 and TRBJ1-2; no definite D call. This CDR3 spans 12 amino acids. Trimming removed 1 base at V and 5 bases at J, with 8 bases between. CDR1 is SQVTM, CDR2 ANQGSEA, per germline. CDR3 nucleotides: TGCAGCGTTGAAGTCCCGGGGTATGGCTACACCTTC. This codes for CSVEVPGYGYTF.

V usage is TRBV5-1 and J usage is TRBJ2-3, with D possibly being TRBD2 (7 bases). The CDR3 runs 18 residues. Germline values: CDR1 SGHRS, CDR2 YFSETQ. V lost 0 bases to trimming and J lost 0 bases, with 17 bases between them. CDR3 region: CASSLAVGGPYSTDTQYF. The CDR3 DNA follows: TGCGCCAGCAGCTTGGCGGTCGGGGGGCCCTACAGCACAGATACGCAGTATTTT.

This chain joins TRBV20-1 and TRBJ1-1; D gene ambiguous. V was cut by 0 bases and J by 10 bases, with 15 bases left in between. The CDR3 spans 13 residues. Germline V gene lookup returns CDR1 DFQATT and CDR2 SNEGSKA (reference sequence). CDR3 region: CSARDPDLSLAFF. In DNA form, the CDR3 reads TGCAGTGCTAGAGACCCGGACCTGTCCCTAGCTTTCTTT.

Of note for this clonotype: A much larger clonotype is one base distant, so this may be a read error. This chain connects TRBV12-3 or TRBV12-4 to TRBJ2-1; D unresolved. This CDR3 has 14 amino acids. The CDR3 sequence: CASSSGVTNNKQFF. The CDR3 coding sequence is TGTGCCAGCAGTTCTGGGGTTACTAACAATAAGCAGTTCTTC.